Listed below are T cell receptor beta chains from one sample, sequenced in a study of shared clonotypes between healthy human individuals. Method: immunoSEQ multiplex PCR; TCRdb's copy keeps in-frame clones and lacks some. This sample has 1.5 million to 1.9 million clones, with roughly 98% found just once. Sequenced input: naive CD4+ T cells sorted from blood. The receptors shown here come from a man aged 25-40 years in good health. The CDR3 runs from the conserved cysteine through the conserved F or W. The D gene is left open where the match is weak. Clone size is not always given. Where it is, it says once, few, many or a class for expanded clones.

v_call: TRBV5-1
d_call: TRBD1
j_call: TRBJ2-7
clone_size: .
cdr3_aa: CASSLRTGTYEQYF
cdr3_nt: TGCGCCAGCAGCTTGAGGACAGGGACCTACGAGCAGTACTTC

v_call: TRBV10-2
d_call: .
j_call: TRBJ2-7
clone_size: .
cdr3_aa: CATGHPYEQYF
cdr3_nt: TGCGCCACAGGGCACCCCTACGAGCAGTACTTC

v_call: TRBV9
d_call: TRBD2
j_call: TRBJ2-5
clone_size: .
cdr3_aa: CASSPPGRTSGRETQYF
cdr3_nt: TGTGCCAGCAGCCCCCCGGGGCGGACTAGCGGGAGAGAGACCCAGTACTTC

v_call: TRBV15
d_call: .
j_call: TRBJ2-3
clone_size: .
cdr3_aa: CATSRGAAYSTDTQYF
cdr3_nt: TGTGCCACCAGCCGAGGAGCAGCGTATAGCACAGATACGCAGTATTTT

v_call: TRBV7-2
d_call: TRBD1
j_call: TRBJ2-5
clone_size: .
cdr3_aa: CASSRDREGTQYF
cdr3_nt: TGTGCCAGCAGCAGGGACAGGGAAGGTACCCAGTACTTC

v_call: TRBV18
d_call: .
j_call: TRBJ2-3
clone_size: .
cdr3_aa: CASSLLDGTDTQYF
cdr3_nt: TGTGCCAGCTCACTCCTGGACGGCACAGATACGCAGTATTTT

v_call: TRBV28
d_call: TRBD1
j_call: TRBJ1-3
clone_size: .
cdr3_aa: CASSYTGGTGNTIYF
cdr3_nt: TGTGCCAGCAGTTACACAGGGGGAACTGGAAACACCATATATTTT

v_call: TRBV4-2
d_call: TRBD2
j_call: TRBJ2-7
clone_size: .
cdr3_aa: CASSQGQAGGSIYEQYF
cdr3_nt: TGTGCCAGCAGCCAAGGCCAAGCGGGAGGGAGTATCTACGAGCAGTACTTC

v_call: TRBV15
d_call: TRBD2
j_call: TRBJ2-1
clone_size: once
cdr3_aa: CATSGLAGLLSYNEQFF
cdr3_nt: TGTGCCACCAGCGGACTAGCGGGCCTACTCTCCTACAATGAGCAGTTCTTC

v_call: TRBV9
d_call: .
j_call: TRBJ2-7
clone_size: .
cdr3_aa: CASSVATGAYEQYF
cdr3_nt: TGTGCCAGCAGCGTAGCAACAGGAGCCTACGAGCAGTACTTC

v_call: TRBV18
d_call: .
j_call: TRBJ2-1
clone_size: once
cdr3_aa: CASSPDLSNEQFF
cdr3_nt: TGTGCCAGCTCGCCAGACCTGTCCAATGAGCAGTTCTTC

v_call: TRBV29-1
d_call: TRBD1
j_call: TRBJ1-5
clone_size: .
cdr3_aa: CSVVLGTGGDQPQHF
cdr3_nt: TGCAGCGTTGTACTTGGGACAGGGGGTGATCAGCCCCAGCATTTT

v_call: TRBV28
d_call: .
j_call: TRBJ2-5
clone_size: .
cdr3_aa: CASSLPPGPQETQYF
cdr3_nt: TGTGCCAGCAGTTTACCCCCGGGACCGCAAGAGACCCAGTACTTC

v_call: TRBV27
d_call: TRBD2
j_call: TRBJ2-1
clone_size: .
cdr3_aa: CASSLSLREGAYNEQFF
cdr3_nt: TGTGCCAGCAGTTTAAGTTTGCGGGAGGGGGCCTACAATGAGCAGTTCTTC

v_call: TRBV19
d_call: .
j_call: TRBJ2-1
clone_size: .
cdr3_aa: CASSIRKAVDNEQFF
cdr3_nt: TGTGCCAGTAGTATTCGAAAAGCGGTAGACAATGAGCAGTTCTTC

v_call: TRBV28
d_call: TRBD2
j_call: TRBJ2-5
clone_size: .
cdr3_aa: CASSLFWGRASETQYF
cdr3_nt: TGTGCCAGCAGTTTATTCTGGGGGAGGGCCTCAGAGACCCAGTACTTC

v_call: TRBV29-1
d_call: TRBD1
j_call: TRBJ2-3
clone_size: .
cdr3_aa: CSATGGDTQYF
cdr3_nt: TGCAGCGCCACAGGGGGAGATACGCAGTATTTT

v_call: TRBV15
d_call: .
j_call: TRBJ2-7
clone_size: .
cdr3_aa: CATSMGGPYEQYF
cdr3_nt: TGTGCCACCAGCATGGGGGGTCCCTACGAGCAGTACTTC